This is a list of T cell receptor beta chains from one sample in a study of breast tumors, draining lymph nodes, adjacent tissues. TCRdb used MiXCR to reprocess the multiplex PCR reads, holding one entry per CDR3 protein. The sample lists 180,000 or so distinct CDR3 sequences; 33% were seen once. Source material: axillary lymph node tissue. The receptors shown here come from a female donor with breast cancer. Some clones in this sample may be carry-over from other donors' samples. The conserved cysteine and the conserved F or W are not part of the CDR3 here. For some rows the clone size is stated as once, few or many, or as a class when expanded; others skip it.

v_call,clone_size,j_call,cdr3_aa
TRBV6-1,-,TRBJ2-3,ASLPSGGPDTQY
TRBV5-1,many,TRBJ2-6,ASSLWGAGVSGANVLT
TRBV25-1,many,TRBJ1-3,ASSEWVSEDTIY
TRBV2,-,TRBJ2-5,ASSAQGAGDQETQY
TRBV6-2/TRBV6-3,many,TRBJ1-2,ASSLLSKGANYGYT
TRBV3-1,many,TRBJ2-3,ASSQGFSGSSTDTQY
TRBV7-9,-,TRBJ1-2,AGSLGYREVDGYP
TRBV20-1,many,TRBJ2-5,SAATAGGKRTQY
TRBV6-5,many,TRBJ2-7,ASSFLASGSYEQY
TRBV10-3,many,TRBJ1-2,AISERGRGYGYT
TRBV28,many,TRBJ1-5,ASSLSGKNQPQH
TRBV16,many,TRBJ2-1,ASIPGGVSYNEQF
TRBV7-9,many,TRBJ2-5,ASSFEGAVETQY
TRBV27,-,TRBJ2-7,ASSFTVNSYEQY
TRBV7-3,many,TRBJ2-3,ASSSGSTDTQY
TRBV6-5,many,TRBJ1-5,ASSLAGYQPQH
TRBV29-1,many,TRBJ2-1,SVPREGGFGNEQF
TRBV6-2/TRBV6-3,many,TRBJ1-3,ASSGGSSGNTIY
TRBV28,many,TRBJ2-3,ASGVPRRERPDTQY
TRBV20-1,many,TRBJ2-3,SARTDWTRDPDTQY
TRBV6-5,many,TRBJ1-2,ASSPSGGANRYGYT
TRBV6-1,many,TRBJ2-7,ASSIFDSAYEQY
TRBV7-2,many,TRBJ2-3,ASKVAGATDTQY
TRBV9,many,TRBJ2-7,ASSGGTRSYEQY
TRBV6-6,many,TRBJ2-1,ASSHGGSIQF
TRBV7-9,many,TRBJ2-3,ASSPDWGTRDTQY
TRBV12-3/TRBV12-4,-,TRBJ2-3,ASSPGTGRVHAQY
TRBV14,few,TRBJ1-1,ASSRDRGLGDTEAF
TRBV27,many,TRBJ1-2,ASSSDRGRYYGYT
TRBV19,many,TRBJ1-6,ASSMDPAPGSGRSPLH
TRBV5-8,many,TRBJ1-6,ASSLWSSYNSPLH
TRBV6-1,-,TRBJ1-2,ASRRSDGYT
TRBV15,many,TRBJ1-2,ATSRAGVDGYT
TRBV2,many,TRBJ2-3,ASSVTRDGGTDTQY
TRBV4-3,many,TRBJ2-1,ASSQPGLAGGPRGDNEQF
TRBV7-8,-,TRBJ1-4,ASGGGGAANEKLF
TRBV5-1,many,TRBJ1-4,ASSLERGMGSNEKLF
TRBV20-1,-,TRBJ2-3,SATPTGGNSQY
TRBV11-2,many,TRBJ2-7,ASSLRQSSYEQY
TRBV28,-,TRBJ1-3,ASTLQGGTGNTIY
TRBV7-3,-,TRBJ2-2,ASSQDSSNTGELF
TRBV30,many,TRBJ1-6,AWSSTGTYNSPLH
TRBV5-1,many,TRBJ1-6,ASSMESGVAGNSPLH
TRBV28,many,TRBJ2-7,ASSSGTGRPYEQY
TRBV20-1,few,TRBJ2-5,SASVLAGGAGETQY
TRBV6-4,-,TRBJ1-5,ASPHQGSSTSGQH
TRBV9,many,TRBJ1-6,ASSPTGSSPLH
TRBV7-2,-,TRBJ2-1,ASSLSEEQF
TRBV4-3,-,TRBJ1-1,ASSHLGVGMNTEAF
TRBV5-6,many,TRBJ1-5,ASSFTGQGGNQPQH
TRBV19,-,TRBJ1-3,ASSIPGQQNTIY
TRBV19,many,TRBJ2-3,ASSIDGGAYTDTQY